The 27 T cell receptor beta chains given below trace back to one sample, sequenced in a study of T cell clonality in common variable immunodeficiency. Profiling relied on immunoSEQ multiplex PCR, and the TCRdb table lists in-frame clones only, not all of them. The sample presents roughly 50,000 clones, none singletons. Input material: peripheral blood mononuclear cells. The receptors come from a person between 18 and 70 years old in good health.

In this sample, this clone turned up many times. The read stops 3 residues short of the end of the CDR3; the missing end is completed from the germline J gene. The rearrangement joins TRBV7-9 to TRBJ1-3, with unresolved D. The CDR3 contains 15 residues. The V and J ends lost 1 base and 0 bases respectively, with 7 bases between them. Per germline, CDR1 SEHNR and CDR2 FQNEAQ (reference sequence). The CDR3 loop is CASSLDPYSGNTIYF. The sequenced part of the CDR3 DNA is TGTGCCAGCAGCTTAGACCCCTACTCTGGAAACACC. Full variable domain (rest looked up from reference TRBV7-9 and TRBJ1-3): DTGVSQNPRHKITKRGQNVTFRCDPISEHNRLYWYRQTLGQGPEFLTYFQNEAQLEKSRLLSDRFSAERPKGSFSTLEIQRTEQGDSAMYLCASSLDPYSGNTIYFGEGSWLTVV.

This clone was detected ten times or more. The read terminates 3 residues ahead of where the CDR3 ends, so the germline J gene completes it. The chain links TRBV11-2 to TRBJ2-1; the D gene is possibly TRBD2 (7 bases). The length of the CDR3 is 15 residues. Germline CDR1 and CDR2: SGHAT and FQNNGV. The germline V and J ends were trimmed by 0 bases and 6 bases, with 12 bases remaining between them. CDR3 in amino acids: CASSLEGGGGNEQFF. The covered CDR3 bases are TGTGCCAGCAGCTTAGAGGGGGGCGGGGGCAATGAG.

This clone was recorded at least ten times. With the read ending 3 residues before the CDR3 end, the germline J gene is used to fill in that end. The V and J genes are TRBV5-1 and TRBJ2-7, with 11 bases that match TRBD2. The germline gives CDR1 SGHRS, CDR2 YFSETQ. The CDR3 length is 15 residues. Trimming cost V 3 bases and J 1 base; bases outside gene matches: 3. CDR3 sequence: CASSYGTSGSYEQYF. Incomplete CDR3 DNA: TGCGCCAGCAGCTACGGGACTAGCGGTTCCTACGAG. The complete variable domain, with remaining parts taken from reference TRBV5-1 and TRBJ2-7, reads KAGVTQTPRYLIKTRGQQVTLSCSPISGHRSVSWYQQTPGQGLQFLFEYFSETQRNKGNFPGRFSGRQFSNSRSEMNVSTLELGDSALYLCASSYGTSGSYEQYFGPGTRLTVT.

At least ten counts were recorded for this clone. The CDR3 end lies 3 residues beyond the end of the read and is filled in from the germline J gene. The chain joins TRBV19 to TRBJ2-5; 7 bases map to TRBD2. V lost 4 bases to trimming and J lost 2 bases; unmatched junction nucleotides: 1. The CDR3 extends over 13 amino acids. Germline loops: CDR1 LNHDA, CDR2 SQIVND (reference sequence). The CDR3 loop is CASSTSGQETQYF. The part of the CDR3 DNA that was read is TGTGCCAGTAGTACTAGCGGTCAAGAGACC.

This clone was seen repeatedly, ten times or more. The read gets to within 3 residues of the CDR3 end, and the germline J gene fills in the rest. The V and J genes are TRBV7-2 and TRBJ2-7, with TRBD1 matching over 10 bases. Germline V gene data show CDR1 as SGHTA and CDR2 as FQGNSA. V lost 3 bases, J lost 6 bases, and 5 bases stayed unmatched. The CDR3 sequence is 14 residues long. The chain's CDR3 is CASSLAGTGVEQYF. CDR3 DNA (partial): TGTGCCAGCAGCTTGGCCGGGACAGGGGTCGAG.

In this sample, this clone turned up many times. The CDR3 region is CASSPARGGFYEQYF. The covered CDR3 bases are TGTGCCAGCAGCCCTGCGCGAGGGGGCTTCTACGAG. The chain links TRBV7-8 to TRBJ2-7, with TRBD1 matching over 7 bases. The read comes to an end 3 residues before the CDR3 does, leaving the germline J gene to fill in the end. The germline V gene has CDR1 SGHVS and CDR2 FQNEAQ. This CDR3 contains 15 residues. The V segment lost 5 bases and the J segment 3 bases; nucleotides outside the gene matches: 10.

This clone occurred many times. Sequencing ends 3 residues short of the CDR3 end; the germline J gene provides the rest. The rearrangement uses TRBV5-6 and TRBJ2-5; unclear D gene. Trimming took off 1 base at V and 5 bases at J, with 6 bases between the two ends. CDR3 length: 12 residues. Germline CDR1 is SGHDT and CDR2 is YYEEEE. CDR3 DNA (partial): TGTGCCAGCAGCTTGTACCGGGAGACC. It translates to CASSLYRET. The full CDR3 is CASSLYRETQYF.

This clone was found many times. The read terminates 3 residues ahead of where the CDR3 ends, so the germline J gene completes it. The J gene is TRBJ2-3, the V gene TRBV29-1; D may be TRBD1 or TRBD2 (5 bases each). This CDR3 region has 13 residues. Trimming took 6 bases from V and 1 from J, leaving 11 bases between them. Germline values: CDR1 SQVTM, CDR2 ANQGSEA. CDR3 loop: CSVERGGTDTQYF. CDR3 bases read: TGCAGCGTCGAGAGGGGCGGCACAGATACG.

Many counts were recorded for this clone. The missing CDR3 end, 3 residues past where the read stops, is filled in from the germline J gene. The chain is built from TRBV7-9 and TRBJ2-2, with 10 bases lining up with TRBD1. This CDR3 has 15 residues. Germline values: CDR1 SEHNR, CDR2 FQNEAQ (reference sequence). Germline trimming cut 9 bases from V and 2 bases from J; bases unmatched to any gene: 6. The CDR3 loop reads CASRGQGTNTGELFF. The CDR3 DNA, read in part, is TGTGCCAGTCGGGGACAGGGGACCAACACCGGGGAG.

This clone was recorded at least ten times. The CDR3 end lies 3 residues beyond the end of the read and is filled in from the germline J gene. The rearrangement links TRBV5-1 to TRBJ1-2; 7 bases map to TRBD1. Germline values: CDR1 SGHRS, CDR2 YFSETQ. This CDR3 region has 15 residues. The ends lost 0 bases at V and 7 bases at J; junction bases unmatched: 9. The CDR3 spells CASSLEGAFGGGYTF. The DNA read from the CDR3 is TGCGCCAGCAGCTTGGAGGGGGCGTTCGGCGGTGGC. Drawing the rest from reference TRBV5-1 and TRBJ1-2, the complete variable domain is KAGVTQTPRYLIKTRGQQVTLSCSPISGHRSVSWYQQTPGQGLQFLFEYFSETQRNKGNFPGRFSGRQFSNSRSEMNVSTLELGDSALYLCASSLEGAFGGGYTFGSGTRLTVV.

This clone has at least ten counts. Coverage ceases 3 residues before the CDR3 finishes, and the germline J gene fills in the end. This chain joins TRBV20-1 and TRBJ2-1; 7 bases align to TRBD2. Germline V gives CDR1 DFQATT, CDR2 SNEGSKA (reference sequence). V gave up 0 bases and J gave up 4 bases; unmatched junction bases: 6. The CDR3 covers 15 residues. The CDR3 bases that were read are TGCAGTGCTAGAGATCCGGCGGGAGTTTACAATGAG. Translating gives CSARDPAGVYNE. The full CDR3 sequence reads CSARDPAGVYNEQFF.

This clone has a count of ten or more. From the germline J gene comes the end of the CDR3, since the read stops 3 residues before it. The chain recombines TRBV20-1 with TRBJ1-3; a possible D gene is TRBD1 (6 bases). This CDR3 contains 14 residues. CDR1 is DFQATT and CDR2 is SNEGSKA in the germline V gene (reference sequence). Between the trimmed V and J ends, which lost 0 bases and 2 bases, there was a span of 8 bases. The CDR3 reads CSARDAGAGNTIYF. The sequenced part of the CDR3 DNA is TGCAGTGCTAGAGATGCAGGGGCTGGAAACACC.

There are many counts of this clone. The CDR3 extends 3 residues past the end of the read, so its final part is completed from the germline J gene. The chain is built from TRBV19 and TRBJ2-7, with D tentatively TRBD2 (6 bases). The germline V gene encodes CDR1 LNHDA and CDR2 SQIVND (reference sequence). The CDR3 has 14 residues. V lost 1 base, J lost 2 bases, and 9 bases lay in between. The covered CDR3 bases are TGTGCCAGTAGTATAGGACGGACTACCTACGAG. Protein sequence: CASSIGRTTYE. In full, the CDR3 reads CASSIGRTTYEQYF.

This clone came up a few times. The chain's CDR3 is CSARAASGINEQFF. The covered CDR3 bases are TGCAGTGCTAGAGCCGCTAGCGGGATCAATGAG. This chain links TRBV20-1 with TRBJ2-1, with 9 nucleotides matching TRBD2. The read halts 3 residues ahead of the CDR3 end, with the missing end drawn from the germline J gene. V lost 1 base, J lost 6 bases, and 4 bases stayed unmatched. The length of the CDR3 is 14 residues. Germline V gives CDR1 DFQATT, CDR2 SNEGSKA (reference sequence).

Worth noting for this clone: Coverage ceases 3 residues before the CDR3 finishes, and the germline J gene fills in the end. V is TRBV6-2 or TRBV6-3 and J is TRBJ1-2; D ambiguous. There are 16 residues in the CDR3. In germline, CDR1 is MNHEY, CDR2 SVGEGT. The sequenced part of the CDR3 DNA is TGTGCCAGCAGCGGACTACTAGCGGGAGGAGACAATGAC. Translation: CASSGLLAGGDND. The whole CDR3 is CASSGLLAGGDNDYTF.

This clone was recorded a few times. With the read ending 3 residues before the CDR3 end, the germline J gene is used to fill in that end. Other DNA sequences in this specimen translate into the identical CDR3. The rearrangement uses TRBV7-2 and TRBJ1-5, with a tentative D call TRBD1 (6 bases). CDR3 length equals 13 residues. Deletions cut 2 bases from V and 7 bases from J, with 9 bases between. Germline CDR1 and CDR2: SGHTA and FQGNSA. The covered CDR3 bases are TGTGCCAGCAGCTTACCAGGGGCGCAGCCC. It translates to CASSLPGAQP. The CDR3 in full is CASSLPGAQPQHF.

This clone was seen many times. The DNA ends 3 residues before the CDR3 does, and the rest of the CDR3 is filled in from the germline J gene. The V gene is TRBV6-1, the J gene TRBJ2-7; weak D call: TRBD1 (6 bases). V lost 3 bases and J 6 bases, leaving 15 bases between the germline ends. CDR1 is MNHNS and CDR2 is SASEGT in the germline V gene. CDR3 size: 14 residues. The CDR3 DNA, read in part, is TGTGCCAGCAGTGAGGCCGGACAGTCATCCGAG. It translates to CASSEAGQSSE. The entire CDR3 reads CASSEAGQSSEQYF.

This clone was found many times. The read falls 3 residues short of the CDR3 end, and the missing part is taken from the germline J gene. The gene calls are TRBV30 and TRBJ2-3; 7 bases line up with TRBD1. V lost 5 bases, J lost 6 bases, and 2 bases stayed unmatched. In germline, CDR1 is GTSNPN, CDR2 SVGIG (reference sequence). The CDR3 runs to 11 residues. CDR3 loop: CAWETGDTQYF. The covered CDR3 bases are TGTGCCTGGGAGACAGGGGATACG.

Many counts were recorded for this clone. The CDR3 end falls 3 residues outside the read, so it is completed with the germline J gene. The gene calls are TRBV5-6 and TRBJ2-3; perhaps TRBD2 as D (5 bases). This CDR3 has 14 residues. The germline CDR1 and CDR2 sequences are SGHDT and YYEEEE. V shed 4 bases and J shed 2 bases, with 11 bases lying between them. The sequenced part of the CDR3 DNA is TGTGCCAGCAGCGAGGGTGCTACCACAGATACG. This sequence encodes CASSEGATTDT. The complete CDR3 sequence is CASSEGATTDTQYF.

The sample holds a few counts of this clone. From the germline J gene comes the end of the CDR3, since the read stops 3 residues before it. This chain links TRBV7-2 with TRBJ2-3, with 8 bases identical to TRBD1. CDR1 and CDR2 from the germline V gene are SGHTA and FQGNSA. This CDR3 has 15 amino acids. CDR3 loop: CASSQRTGRLETQYF. Incomplete CDR3 DNA: TGTGCCAGCAGCCAAAGGACAGGGCGGTTGGAGACG.

This clone was counted many times. The read stops 3 residues short of the end of the CDR3; the missing end is completed from the germline J gene. This rearrangement joins TRBV20-1 to TRBJ2-1; D might be TRBD2 (5 bases). Germline CDR1 reads DFQATT; CDR2 reads SNEGSKA (reference sequence). The CDR3 is made up of 14 amino acids. Deletions cut 2 bases from V and 7 bases from J, with 15 bases between. CDR3 amino acids: CSARNTLGGNEQFF. The DNA read from the CDR3 is TGCAGTGCTAGAAACACGCTAGGCGGGAATGAG.

This clone was seen many times. Sequencing ends 3 residues short of the CDR3 end; the germline J gene provides the rest. V gene TRBV30 combines with J gene TRBJ2-2; TRBD1 matches 10 bases. The CDR3 is 15 residues long. Per germline, CDR1 GTSNPN and CDR2 SVGIG (reference sequence). Partial CDR3 DNA: TGTGCCTGGAGTGTACGGACAGGGGGAAATGAAAAG. It codes for CAWSVRTGGNEK. The CDR3 in full is CAWSVRTGGNEKLFF.

This clone was counted ten times or more. The covered CDR3 bases are TGTGCCAGTTCCAGGGCGAACACTGAA. Residues: CASSRANTE. The complete CDR3 reads CASSRANTEAFF. This chain joins TRBV5-4 and TRBJ1-1; a weak D match, TRBD1 (5 bases). The read ends 3 residues before the CDR3 terminus; that terminus is restored from the germline J gene. The CDR3 has 12 amino acids. V was trimmed by 8 bases and J by 1 base, leaving 9 bases between them. Germline assignment: CDR1 SGHNT and CDR2 YYREEE (reference sequence).

This clone was seen at least ten times. The read is 3 residues too short to cover the CDR3 end, so that end is filled in from the germline J gene. V usage is TRBV20-1 and J usage is TRBJ2-7; the match to TRBD1 covers 7 bases. The CDR3 extends over 13 amino acids. V shed 6 bases and J 2 bases; nucleotides not matched to a gene: 7. CDR1 and CDR2 (germline): DFQATT, SNEGSKA (reference sequence). The CDR3 bases that were read are TGCAGTGCAACCGGGACAGAGACCTACGAG. Its protein product is CSATGTETYE. The full CDR3 sequence reads CSATGTETYEQYF.

This clone occurred many times. The read terminates 3 residues ahead of where the CDR3 ends, so the germline J gene completes it. The chain recombines TRBV2 with TRBJ2-5; D gene uncertain. The V and J ends lost 9 bases and 5 bases respectively, with 16 bases between them. CDR1 SNHLY and CDR2 FYNNEI come from the germline V gene. The CDR3 loop spans 13 amino acids. The CDR3 DNA, read in part, is TGTGCCAGTCAGACTGCGCGGCGGGAGACC. Protein product: CASQTARRET. The full-length CDR3 reads as CASQTARRETQYF.

This clone showed up many times. Read sequence stops 3 residues before the CDR3 end, and the germline J gene provides the missing end. Other DNA sequences of this sample code for an identical CDR3. The chain joins TRBV7-2 to TRBJ2-5; 9 positions match TRBD2. Germline CDR1 is SGHTA and CDR2 is FQGNSA. This CDR3 has 15 residues. V was pared by 5 bases and J by 2 bases, with 6 bases of the junction left unmatched. CDR3 region: CASSQPGLAQETQYF. The CDR3 bases that were read are TGTGCCAGCAGCCAGCCGGGACTAGCACAAGAGACC.

Details on this clone: Read coverage stops 3 residues before the CDR3 terminus; the germline J gene supplies the remainder. The chain combines TRBV10-2 with TRBJ2-3, with 10 bases identical to TRBD2. V trimming: 8 bases; J trimming: 1 base; junction bases outside the gene matches: 3. CDR1 is WSHSY and CDR2 is SAAADI in the germline V gene. CDR3 length: 14 residues. The sequenced part of the CDR3 DNA is TGCGCCAGCCGACTAGCGGGCGGCACAGATACG. Its protein is CASRLAGGTDT. The CDR3 as a whole reads CASRLAGGTDTQYF.